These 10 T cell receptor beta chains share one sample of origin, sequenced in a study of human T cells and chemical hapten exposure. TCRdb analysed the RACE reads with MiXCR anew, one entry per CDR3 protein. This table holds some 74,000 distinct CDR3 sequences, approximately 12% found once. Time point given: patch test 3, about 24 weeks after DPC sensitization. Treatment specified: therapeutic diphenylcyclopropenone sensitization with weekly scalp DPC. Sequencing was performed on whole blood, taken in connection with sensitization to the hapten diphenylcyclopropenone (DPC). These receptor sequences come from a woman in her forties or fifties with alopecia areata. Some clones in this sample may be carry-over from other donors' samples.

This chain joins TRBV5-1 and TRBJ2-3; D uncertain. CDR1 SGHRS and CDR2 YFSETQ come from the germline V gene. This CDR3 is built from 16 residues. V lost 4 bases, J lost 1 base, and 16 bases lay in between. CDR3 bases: TGCGCCAGCAGCGGGCCCCCAAGTCCTCGCACAGATACGCAGTATTTT. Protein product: CASSGPPSPRTDTQYF.

This chain's CDR3 is CASSTSGGAQYF. The CDR3 DNA sequence: TGTGCCAGCAGCACAAGCGGCGGTGCGCAGTATTTT. V is TRBV5-5 and J is TRBJ2-3, with D perhaps matching TRBD2 (5 bases). V was shortened by 4 bases and J by 10 bases, with 13 bases between the two germline ends. Germline lookup yields CDR1 SGHKS and CDR2 YYEKEE (reference sequence). The CDR3 has 12 residues.

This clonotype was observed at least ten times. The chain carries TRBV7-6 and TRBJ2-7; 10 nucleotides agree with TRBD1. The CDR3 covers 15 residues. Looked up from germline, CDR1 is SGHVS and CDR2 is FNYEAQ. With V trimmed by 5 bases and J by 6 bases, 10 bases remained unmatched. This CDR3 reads CASSVGQGFPVEQYF. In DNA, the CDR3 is TGTGCCAGCAGCGTGGGACAGGGGTTCCCTGTCGAGCAGTACTTC.

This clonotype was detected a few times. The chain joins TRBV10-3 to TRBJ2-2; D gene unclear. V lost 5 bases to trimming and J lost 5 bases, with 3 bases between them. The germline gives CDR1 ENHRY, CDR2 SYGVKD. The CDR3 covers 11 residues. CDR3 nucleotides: TGTGCCATCAGTTTAACCGGGGAGCTGTTTTTT. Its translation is CAISLTGELFF.

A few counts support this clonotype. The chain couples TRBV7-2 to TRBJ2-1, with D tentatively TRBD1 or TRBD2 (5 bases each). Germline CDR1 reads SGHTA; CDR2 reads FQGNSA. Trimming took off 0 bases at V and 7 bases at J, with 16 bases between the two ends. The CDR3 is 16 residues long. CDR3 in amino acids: CASSLAGAPTGNEQFF. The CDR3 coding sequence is TGTGCCAGCAGCTTAGCCGGGGCTCCGACGGGGAATGAGCAGTTCTTC. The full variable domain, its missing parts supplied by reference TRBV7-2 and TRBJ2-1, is GAGVSQSPSNKVTEKGKDVELRCDPISGHTALYWYRQSLGQGLEFLIYFQGNSAPDKSGLPSDRFSAERTGGSVSTLTIQRTQQEDSAVYLCASSLAGAPTGNEQFFGPGTRLTVL.

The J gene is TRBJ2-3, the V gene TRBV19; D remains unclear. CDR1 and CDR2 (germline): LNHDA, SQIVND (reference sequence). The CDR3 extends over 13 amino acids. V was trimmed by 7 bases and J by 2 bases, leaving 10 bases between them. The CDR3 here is CASNAGDTDTQYF. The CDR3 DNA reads TGTGCCAGTAACGCAGGCGACACAGATACGCAGTATTTT.

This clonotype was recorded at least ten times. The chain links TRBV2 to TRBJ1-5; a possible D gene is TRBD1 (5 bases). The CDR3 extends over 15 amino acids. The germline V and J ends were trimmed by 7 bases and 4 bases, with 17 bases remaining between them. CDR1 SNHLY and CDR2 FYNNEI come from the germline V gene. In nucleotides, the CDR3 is TGTGCCAGCACCAGGGACGGCCTTACTAATCAGCCCCAGCATTTT. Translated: CASTRDGLTNQPQHF.

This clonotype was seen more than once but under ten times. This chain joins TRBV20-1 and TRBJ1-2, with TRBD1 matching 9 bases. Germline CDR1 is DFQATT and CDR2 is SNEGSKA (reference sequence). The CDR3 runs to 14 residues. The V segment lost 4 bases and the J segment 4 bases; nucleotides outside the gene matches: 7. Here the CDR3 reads CSAIRDREIYGYTF. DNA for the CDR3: TGCAGTGCTATCCGGGACAGGGAAATCTATGGCTACACCTTC.

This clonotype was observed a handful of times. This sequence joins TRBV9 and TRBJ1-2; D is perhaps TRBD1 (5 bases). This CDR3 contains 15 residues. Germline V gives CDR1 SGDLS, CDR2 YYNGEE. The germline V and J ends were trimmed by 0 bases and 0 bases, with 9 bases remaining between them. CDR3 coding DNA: TGTGCCAGCAGCGTAGAGGGGAGAGCTAACTATGGCTACACCTTC. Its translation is CASSVEGRANYGYTF.

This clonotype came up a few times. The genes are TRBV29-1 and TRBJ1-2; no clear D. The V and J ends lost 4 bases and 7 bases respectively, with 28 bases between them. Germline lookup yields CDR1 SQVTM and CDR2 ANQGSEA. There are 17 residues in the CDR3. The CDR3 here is CSVVILVSGQEWFGYTF. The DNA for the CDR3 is TGCAGCGTTGTCATCCTGGTGAGCGGGCAGGAGTGGTTTGGCTACACCTTC.